Only one count was recorded for the clone carrying this T cell receptor (beta chain). Its antigen is currently unknown. The source of the sample is a study of cytomegalovirus exposure and HLA in healthy donors. Study observations and caveats: Earlier analysis yielded a pattern in which most TCR beta V segments were productive about 87% or about 30% of the time.

60 Vbeta and 13 Jbeta primers were used in PCR. Profiled with immunoSEQ multiplex PCR; TCRdb holds only in-frame clones, not every one. This sample carries tens of thousands of clones, 65% to 85% of them seen once, and the ten largest clones take around 3.2%. Those who donated were healthy bone marrow donors. The V gene lost 3 bases and the J gene lost 2 bases, with 17 bases spanning the gap. The CDR3 runs 16 residues. Per the germline V gene, CDR1 is MNHEY and CDR2 is SMNVEV (reference sequence). V gene TRBV27 combines with J gene TRBJ2-7; the D gene is possibly TRBD1 (6 bases). The TCR was taken from a woman aged 25 to 39 in good health and CMV-seronegative. The sequencing sample was made of PBMCs. The CDR3 protein is CASSFDGGHSPYEQYF. DNA of the CDR3: TGTGCCAGCAGTTTCGATGGGGGACACTCACCCTACGAGCAGTACTTC.